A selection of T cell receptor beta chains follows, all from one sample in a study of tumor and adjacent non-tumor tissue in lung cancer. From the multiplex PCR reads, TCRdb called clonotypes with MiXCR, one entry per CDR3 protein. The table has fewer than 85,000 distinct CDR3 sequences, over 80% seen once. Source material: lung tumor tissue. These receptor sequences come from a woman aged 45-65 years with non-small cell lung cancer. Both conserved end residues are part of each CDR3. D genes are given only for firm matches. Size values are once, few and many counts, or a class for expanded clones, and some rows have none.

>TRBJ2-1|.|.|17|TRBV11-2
CSSTPEGGGSSYNEQFF
TGTTCCAGCACCCCAGAGGGAGGGGGAAGTTCCTACAATGAGCAGTTCTTC
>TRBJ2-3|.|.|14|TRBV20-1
CSAAGGLTMDRQYF
TGCAGTGCGGCAGGTGGTCTGACGATGGATAGGCAGTATTTT
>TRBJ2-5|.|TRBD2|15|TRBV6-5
CASRVRAGGSGGLYF
TGTGCCAGCAGAGTACGCGCGGGAGGTTCGGGGGGCCTGTATTTT
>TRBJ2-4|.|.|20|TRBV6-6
CACSYSVGALADLAKNIRYF
TGTGCCTGCAGTTACTCAGTCGGGGCCTTAGCGGATCTAGCCAAAAACATTCGGTACTTC
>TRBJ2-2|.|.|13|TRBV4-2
CVSSQDGTRELFF
TGTGTCAGCAGCCAAGATGGCACCAGGGAGCTGTTTTTT
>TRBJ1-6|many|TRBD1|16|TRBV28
CASSGPRTGNNSPLHF
TGTGCCAGCAGCGGTCCTCGGACAGGCAATAATTCACCCCTCCACTTT
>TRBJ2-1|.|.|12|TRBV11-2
CASSSNPTGGLF
TGTGCCAGCAGCTCTAACCCCACGGGGGGCCTCTTC
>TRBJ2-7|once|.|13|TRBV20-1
CSVHEPQGNEQYF
TGCAGTGTCCACGAACCTCAAGGAAACGAGCAGTACTTC
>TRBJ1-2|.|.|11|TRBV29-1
CIVESTVGYTF
TGCATCGTTGAAAGTACGGTTGGCTACACCTTC
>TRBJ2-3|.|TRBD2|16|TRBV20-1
CSARGTSSGLRDTQYF
TGCAGTGCTAGAGGGACTAGCAGTGGACTAAGAGATACGCAGTATTTT
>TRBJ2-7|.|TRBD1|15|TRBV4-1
CACSQGQGPPAEQYF
TGCGCCTGCAGCCAGGGACAGGGCCCCCCCGCCGAGCAATACTTC
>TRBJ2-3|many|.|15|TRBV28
CASSLWAEPTDTQYF
TGTGCCAGCAGTTTATGGGCGGAACCCACAGATACGCAGTATTTT
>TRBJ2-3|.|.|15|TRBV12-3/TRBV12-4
CTSSLETLTADTQYF
TGTACCAGCAGTTTAGAGACACTAACCGCAGATACGCAGTATTTT
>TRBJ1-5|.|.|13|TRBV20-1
CSASPQGDQPQQF
TGCAGTGCTAGCCCGCAGGGCGATCAGCCTCAGCAGTTT
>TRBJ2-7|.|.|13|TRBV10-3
CTISGINLYEQYF
TGTACCATCAGTGGTATAAACCTGTACGAGCAGTACTTC
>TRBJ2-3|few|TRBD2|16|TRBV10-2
CASSQKSGLAGSTQYF
TGCGCCAGCAGTCAGAAGTCGGGACTAGCGGGAAGTACGCAGTATTTT
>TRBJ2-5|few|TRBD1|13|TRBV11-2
CASSRVRGQTQYF
TGTGCCAGCAGTCGTGTTAGGGGGCAGACCCAGTACTTC
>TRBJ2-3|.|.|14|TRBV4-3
CTNSRGPFKDTQYF
TGCACCAACAGCCGGGGGCCTTTCAAAGATACGCAGTATTTT
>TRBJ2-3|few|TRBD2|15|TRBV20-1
CSARDFGGTSGTHYF
TGCAGTGCTAGAGATTTCGGGGGGACTTCTGGTACGCACTATTTC
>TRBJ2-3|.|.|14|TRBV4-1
CPSSQAGRTDTQYF
TGCCCCAGCAGCCAAGCTGGGCGCACAGATACGCAGTATTTT
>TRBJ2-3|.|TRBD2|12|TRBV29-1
CIVETSTVTPYF
TGCATCGTTGAGACTAGCACAGTTACGCCGTATTTT
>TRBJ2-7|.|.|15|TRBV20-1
CRARSIDRLPYEQYF
TGCAGAGCTAGATCAATCGATCGACTCCCCTACGAGCAGTACTTC
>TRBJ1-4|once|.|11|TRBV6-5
CPSRRGEKLFF
TGTCCCAGCAGACGGGGGGAAAAACTGTTTTTT
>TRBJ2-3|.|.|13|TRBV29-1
CSVMGGLIDTQYF
TGCAGTGTTATGGGGGGTCTCATAGATACGCAATATTTT
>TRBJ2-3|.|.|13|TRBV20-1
CSVAGEGTDTQKF
TGCAGTGTGGCGGGAGAAGGGACAGATACGCAGAAATTT
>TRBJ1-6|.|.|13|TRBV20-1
CSAGRLDNSPLHF
TGCAGTGCTGGACGGCTTGATAATTCACCCCTCCACTTT
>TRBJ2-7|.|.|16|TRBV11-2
CACRLRGLPVSDEQYF
TGTGCGTGCAGGCTAAGAGGACTACCGGTCTCGGACGAGCAGTACTTC
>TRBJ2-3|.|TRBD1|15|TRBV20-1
CSARDLQGSTDTQYF
TGCAGTGCTAGAGATCTACAGGGGAGCACAGATACGCAGTATTTT
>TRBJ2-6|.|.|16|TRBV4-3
CASSQETTSGAKVLTF
TGCGCCAGCAGCCAGGAGACTACCTCTGGGGCCAAGGTTCTGACTTTC
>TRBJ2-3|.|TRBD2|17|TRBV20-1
CSAKVGLAGATTDTQYF
TGCAGTGCTAAAGTAGGGCTAGCGGGGGCTACCACAGATACGCAGTATTTT
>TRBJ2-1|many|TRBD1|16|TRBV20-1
CSARDQGTGVDNEQFF
TGCAGTGCTAGAGATCAGGGGACAGGGGTCGACAATGAGCAGTTCTTC
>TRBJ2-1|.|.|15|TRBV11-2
CASSRLPAMSNEQFF
TGTGCCAGCAGCCGGTTACCGGCTATGAGCAATGAGCAGTTCTTC